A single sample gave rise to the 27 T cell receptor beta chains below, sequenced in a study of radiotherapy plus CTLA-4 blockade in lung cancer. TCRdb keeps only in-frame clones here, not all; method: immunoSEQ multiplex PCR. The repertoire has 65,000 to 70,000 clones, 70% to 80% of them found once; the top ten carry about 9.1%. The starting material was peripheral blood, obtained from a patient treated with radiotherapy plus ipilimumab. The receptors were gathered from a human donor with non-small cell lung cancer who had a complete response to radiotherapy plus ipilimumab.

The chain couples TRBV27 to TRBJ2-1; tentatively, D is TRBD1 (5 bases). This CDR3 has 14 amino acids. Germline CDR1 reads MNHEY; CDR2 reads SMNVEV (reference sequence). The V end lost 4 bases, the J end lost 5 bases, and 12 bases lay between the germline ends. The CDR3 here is CASSYRQNNNEQFF. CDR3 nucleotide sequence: TGTGCCAGCAGTTACCGACAGAACAACAATGAGCAGTTCTTC.

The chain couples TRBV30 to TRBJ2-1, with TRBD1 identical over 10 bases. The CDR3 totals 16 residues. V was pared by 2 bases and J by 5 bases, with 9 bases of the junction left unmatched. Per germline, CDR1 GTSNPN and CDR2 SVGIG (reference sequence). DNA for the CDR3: TGTGCCTGGAGTTCCCTGACCGACAGGGGGCACAATGAGCAGTTCTTC. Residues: CAWSSLTDRGHNEQFF. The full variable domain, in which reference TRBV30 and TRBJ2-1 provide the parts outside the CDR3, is SQTIHQWPATLVQPVGSPLSLECTVEGTSNPNLYWYRQAAGRGLQLLFYSVGIGQISSEVPQNLSASRPQDRQFILSSKKLLLSDSGFYLCAWSSLTDRGHNEQFFGPGTRLTVL.

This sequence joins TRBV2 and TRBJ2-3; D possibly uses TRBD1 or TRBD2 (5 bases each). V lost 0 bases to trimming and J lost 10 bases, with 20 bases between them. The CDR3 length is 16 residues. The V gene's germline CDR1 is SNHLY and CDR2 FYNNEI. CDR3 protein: CASSEAGVGRPFAQYF. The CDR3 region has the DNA TGTGCCAGCAGTGAAGCGGGGGTGGGTCGTCCCTTTGCGCAGTATTTT.

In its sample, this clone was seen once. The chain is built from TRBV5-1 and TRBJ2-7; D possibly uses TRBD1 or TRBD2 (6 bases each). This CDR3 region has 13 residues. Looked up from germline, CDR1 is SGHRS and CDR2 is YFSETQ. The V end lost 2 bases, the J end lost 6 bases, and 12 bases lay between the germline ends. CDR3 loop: CASSFYREVEQYF. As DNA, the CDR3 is TGCGCCAGCAGCTTTTACAGGGAGGTCGAGCAGTACTTC.

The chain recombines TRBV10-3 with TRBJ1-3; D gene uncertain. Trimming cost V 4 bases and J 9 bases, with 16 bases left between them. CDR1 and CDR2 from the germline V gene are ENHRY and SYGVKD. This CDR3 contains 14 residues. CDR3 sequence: CAISGGGFKGTIYF. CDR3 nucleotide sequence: TGTGCCATCAGTGGAGGAGGGTTCAAGGGCACCATATATTTT.

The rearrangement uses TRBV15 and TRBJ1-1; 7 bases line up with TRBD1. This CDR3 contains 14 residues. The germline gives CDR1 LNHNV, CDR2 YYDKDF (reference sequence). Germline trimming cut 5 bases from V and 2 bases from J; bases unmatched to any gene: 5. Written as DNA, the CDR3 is TGTGCCACCAGCGCCCGACAGGGAAACACTGAAGCTTTCTTT. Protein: CATSARQGNTEAFF.

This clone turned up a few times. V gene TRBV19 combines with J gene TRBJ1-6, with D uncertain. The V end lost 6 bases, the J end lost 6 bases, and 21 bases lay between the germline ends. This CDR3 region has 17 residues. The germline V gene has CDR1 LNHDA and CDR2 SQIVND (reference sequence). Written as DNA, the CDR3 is TGTGCCAGTAGACACTCCAAATGGGTCCGCATTAATTCACCCCTCCACTTT. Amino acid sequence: CASRHSKWVRINSPLHF.

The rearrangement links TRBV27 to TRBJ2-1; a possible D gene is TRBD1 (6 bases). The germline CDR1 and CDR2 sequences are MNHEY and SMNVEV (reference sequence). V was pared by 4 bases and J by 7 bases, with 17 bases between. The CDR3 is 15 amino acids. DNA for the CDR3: TGTGCCAGCAGTTCGTTACAGGGCGGTAAAAATGAGCAGTTCTTC. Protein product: CASSSLQGGKNEQFF.

This CDR3 reads CASSWTSGTRSGANVLTF. CDR3 coding DNA: TGTGCCAGCAGCTGGACTAGCGGCACTCGTTCTGGGGCCAACGTCCTGACTTTC. The chain carries TRBV7-9 and TRBJ2-6; 10 nucleotides line up with TRBD2. The CDR3 loop spans 18 amino acids. V lost 4 bases to trimming and J lost 1 base; unmatched junction nucleotides: 7. Looked up from germline, CDR1 is SEHNR and CDR2 is FQNEAQ (reference sequence).

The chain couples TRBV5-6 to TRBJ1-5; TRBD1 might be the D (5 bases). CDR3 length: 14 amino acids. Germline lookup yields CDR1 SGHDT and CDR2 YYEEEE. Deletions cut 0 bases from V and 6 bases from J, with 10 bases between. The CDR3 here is CASSLGGAGQPQHF. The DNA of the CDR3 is TGTGCCAGCAGCTTGGGTGGGGCTGGTCAGCCCCAGCATTTT.

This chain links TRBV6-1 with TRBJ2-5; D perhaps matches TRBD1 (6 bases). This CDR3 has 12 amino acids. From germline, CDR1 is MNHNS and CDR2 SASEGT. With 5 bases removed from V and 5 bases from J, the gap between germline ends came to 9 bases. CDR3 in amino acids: CASSTGLETQYF. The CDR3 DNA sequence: TGTGCCAGCAGTACAGGGCTGGAGACCCAGTACTTC.

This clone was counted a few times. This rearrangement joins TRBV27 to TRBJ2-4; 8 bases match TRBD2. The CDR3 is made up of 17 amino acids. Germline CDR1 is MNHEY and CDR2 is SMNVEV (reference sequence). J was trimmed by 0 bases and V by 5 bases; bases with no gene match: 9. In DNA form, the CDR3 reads TGTGCCAGCAGTACCTCGGAGCGGGGGCTAGCCAAAAACATTCAGTACTTC. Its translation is CASSTSERGLAKNIQYF.

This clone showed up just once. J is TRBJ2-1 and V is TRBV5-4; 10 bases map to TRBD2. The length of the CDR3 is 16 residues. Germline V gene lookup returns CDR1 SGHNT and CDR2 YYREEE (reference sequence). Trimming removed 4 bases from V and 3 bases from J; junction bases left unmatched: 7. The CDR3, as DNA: TGTGCCAGCAGCCTCAAACTAGCGGGGCTCTACAATGAGCAGTTCTTC. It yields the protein CASSLKLAGLYNEQFF. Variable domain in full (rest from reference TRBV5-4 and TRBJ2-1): ETGVTQSPTHLIKTRGQQVTLRCSSQSGHNTVSWYQQALGQGPQFIFQYYREEENGRGNFPPRFSGLQFPNYSSELNVNALELDDSALYLCASSLKLAGLYNEQFFGPGTRLTVL.

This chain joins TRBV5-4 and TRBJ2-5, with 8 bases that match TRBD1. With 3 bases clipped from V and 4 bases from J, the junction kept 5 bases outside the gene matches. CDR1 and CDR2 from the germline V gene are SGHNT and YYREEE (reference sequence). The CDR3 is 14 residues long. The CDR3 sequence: CASSSQGAGETQYF. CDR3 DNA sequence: TGTGCCAGCAGCTCGCAGGGGGCAGGAGAGACCCAGTACTTC.

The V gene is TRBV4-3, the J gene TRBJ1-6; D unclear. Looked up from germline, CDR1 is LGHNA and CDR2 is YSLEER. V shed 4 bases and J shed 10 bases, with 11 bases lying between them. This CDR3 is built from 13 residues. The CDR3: CASSRWEDSPLHF. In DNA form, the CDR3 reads TGCGCCAGCAGCCGCTGGGAGGACTCACCCCTCCACTTT.

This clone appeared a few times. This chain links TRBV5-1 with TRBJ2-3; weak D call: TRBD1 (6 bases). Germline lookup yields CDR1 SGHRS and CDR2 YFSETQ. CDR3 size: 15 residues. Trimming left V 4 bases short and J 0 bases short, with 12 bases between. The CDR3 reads CASSLLDSSTDTQYF. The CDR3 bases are TGCGCCAGCAGCCTCCTGGACAGTAGCACAGATACGCAGTATTTT.

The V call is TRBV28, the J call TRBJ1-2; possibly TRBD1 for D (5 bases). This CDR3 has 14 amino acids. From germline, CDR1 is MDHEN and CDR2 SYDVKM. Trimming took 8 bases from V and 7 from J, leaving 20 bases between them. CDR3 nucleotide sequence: TGTGCCAGCCTTAGACCCTCCGGGGCAGGTGGCTACACCTTC. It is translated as CASLRPSGAGGYTF.

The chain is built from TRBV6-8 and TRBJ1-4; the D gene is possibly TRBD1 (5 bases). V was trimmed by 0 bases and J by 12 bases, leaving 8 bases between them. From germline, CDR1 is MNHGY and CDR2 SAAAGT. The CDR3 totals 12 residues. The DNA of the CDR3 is TGTGCCAGCAGTTACTCAGGGACGGAACTGTTTTTT. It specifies CASSYSGTELFF.

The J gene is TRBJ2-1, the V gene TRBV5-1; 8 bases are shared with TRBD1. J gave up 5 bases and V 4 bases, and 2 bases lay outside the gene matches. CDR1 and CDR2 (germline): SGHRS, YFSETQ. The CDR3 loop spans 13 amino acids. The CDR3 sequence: CASSPGQDNEQFF. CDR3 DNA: TGCGCCAGCAGCCCGGGACAGGACAATGAGCAGTTCTTC.

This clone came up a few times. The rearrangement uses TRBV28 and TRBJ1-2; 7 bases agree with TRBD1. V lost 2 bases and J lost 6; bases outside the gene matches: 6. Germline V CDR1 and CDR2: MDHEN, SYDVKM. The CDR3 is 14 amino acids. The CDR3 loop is CASSLGRQGNGYTF. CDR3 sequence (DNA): TGTGCCAGCAGTTTAGGGAGACAGGGAAATGGCTACACCTTC.

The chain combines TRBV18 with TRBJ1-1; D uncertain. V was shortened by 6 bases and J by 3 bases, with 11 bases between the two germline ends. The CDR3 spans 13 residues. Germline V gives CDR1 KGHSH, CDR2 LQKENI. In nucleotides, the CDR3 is TGTGCCAGCTCCGTGAGGGCGGACACTGAAGCTTTCTTT. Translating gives CASSVRADTEAFF.

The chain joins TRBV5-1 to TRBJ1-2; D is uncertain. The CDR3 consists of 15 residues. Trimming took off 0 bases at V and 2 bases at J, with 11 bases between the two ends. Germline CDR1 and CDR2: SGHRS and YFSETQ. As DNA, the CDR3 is TGCGCCAGCAGCTTGGTTGGAAGAACCAACTATGGCTACACCTTC. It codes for CASSLVGRTNYGYTF.

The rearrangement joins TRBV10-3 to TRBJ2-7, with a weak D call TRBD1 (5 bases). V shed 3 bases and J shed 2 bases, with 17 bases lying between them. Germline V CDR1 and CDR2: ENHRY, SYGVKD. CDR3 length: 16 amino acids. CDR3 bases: TGTGCCATCAGTGATGGCTGGCAGGGATTCCCCTACGAGCAGTACTTC. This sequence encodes CAISDGWQGFPYEQYF.

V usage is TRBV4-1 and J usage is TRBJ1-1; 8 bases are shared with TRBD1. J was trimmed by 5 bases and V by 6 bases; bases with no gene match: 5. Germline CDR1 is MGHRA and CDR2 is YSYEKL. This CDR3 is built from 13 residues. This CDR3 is CASRYQGATEAFF. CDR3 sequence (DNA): TGCGCCAGCAGGTACCAGGGGGCTACTGAAGCTTTCTTT.

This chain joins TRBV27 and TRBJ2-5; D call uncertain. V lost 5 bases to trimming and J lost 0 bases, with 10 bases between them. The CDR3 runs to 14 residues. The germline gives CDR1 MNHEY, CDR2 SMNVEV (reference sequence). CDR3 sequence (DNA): TGTGCCAGCAGTCACCCCTCGTACCAAGAGACCCAGTACTTC. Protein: CASSHPSYQETQYF.

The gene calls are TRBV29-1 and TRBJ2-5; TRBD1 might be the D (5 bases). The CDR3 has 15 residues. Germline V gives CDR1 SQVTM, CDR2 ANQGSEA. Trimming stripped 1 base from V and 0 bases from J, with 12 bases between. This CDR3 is CSVEVETDYQETQYF. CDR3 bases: TGCAGCGTTGAAGTAGAGACAGACTACCAAGAGACCCAGTACTTC.

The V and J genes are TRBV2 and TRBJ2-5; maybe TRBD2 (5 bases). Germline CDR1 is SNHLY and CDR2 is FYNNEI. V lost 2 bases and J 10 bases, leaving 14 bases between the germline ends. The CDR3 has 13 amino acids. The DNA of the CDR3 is TGTGCCAGCAGTGAACGGGGTACCAAGGACCAGTACTTC. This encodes CASSERGTKDQYF.